This T cell receptor (beta chain) appears in the sequencing data of a study of T cells after yellow fever vaccination (dated by TCRdb to the late 2010s). About the study as a whole: The SMART-Seq v4 Ultra Low Input RNA kit was used to prepare libraries from fractions with low cell numbers. To follow T-cell clones before and after both primary and booster YFV17D yellow fever vaccination, bulk TCR alpha and beta repertoires underwent longitudinal sequencing. Two healthy male donors, one aged 18 to 30 and one aged 30 to 40 years, made up the cohort. Bulk PBMC replicates and cell subsets were isolated from blood drawn at multiple timepoints before and after both primary and secondary immunization. What the authors observed across the whole study: Compared with the primary T-cell response, the secondary T-cell response was weaker but faster, peaking on day 5 rather than day 15. After the booster, most of the clones that had expanded following primary vaccination were detected again (approximately 96% of CD4 and around 87% of CD8), which suggests that memory was broadly maintained. A small share of clonotypes was detected in both CD4 and CD8 compartments, with the overlap likely arising from convergent recombination. Computational filtering was required because FACS-sorted repertoires could contain abundant contaminating clonotypes from the bulk population. Because the study included only a couple of donors, the extent to which the findings can be generalized is limited.

In this sample, this clonotype turned up a few times. Its antigen remains undetermined. The input lacks base qualities; no much larger clone sits a single base away. CDR1 SGHTA and CDR2 FQGNSA were looked up in the germline V gene. From the cysteine through the phenylalanine, the CDR3 covers 13 amino acids. Only the CDR3 DNA stays, 39 bases, in frame from base 1. Trimming takes 4 bases from V and 2 bases from J, and the germline ends sit 7 bases apart. TCR cDNA was made using 5'RACE template switching, a step that added a universal primer site and unique molecular identifiers. Priming for cDNA synthesis came from both the TCR alpha and TCR beta constant segments. Two PCR steps were used to amplify libraries, with sample barcodes and sequencing adapters being added in the second step. Libraries were sequenced on Illumina HiSeq 2500 (2x100 bp) or NovaSeq (2x150 bp). The authors' analysis ran thus. MIGEC handled demultiplexing of reads and collapsing into UMI consensus sequences, while MiXCR performed V(D)J alignment. Vaccine-responding clonotypes were identified with edgeR using replicate PBMC samples, with FDR below 0.01 and a log2 fold change above 5 up to day 15 being required. Each bulk clonotype received a CD4 or CD8 identity based on whether the sequenced CD4 or CD8 repertoire contained that clonotype at higher abundance. The public reads were reanalyzed by TCRdb: fastp trimming at Q25, MiXCR alignment, in-frame beta chains only. Rows are combined by CDR3 protein, so each entry shows the most common genes and DNA. The V and J calls reflect TCRdb's pipeline rather than the authors' work. Counted in this sample were approximately 600,000 distinct CDR3 sequences; roughly an eighth of them appeared once. The leading ten clones occupy 15% of the sample.

In light of the paper, this sample's treatment or condition label describes: live attenuated yellow fever vaccine strain. Two biological replicates of bulk PBMCs were collected at each blood-draw timepoint. PBMCs were isolated from peripheral blood using a standard Ficoll-Paque protocol. RNA was extracted with TriZol from bulk PBMCs, CD4 and CD8 fractions, and dextramer-positive and dextramer-negative fractions. The chain is assembled from TRBV7-2 and TRBJ2-3; the D segment could be TRBD2, given 5 matching bases. The specimen comprised PBMCs, sampled on the day of the yellow fever booster vaccination. The receptor comes from a man aged 25-45 years who received the YFV17D yellow fever vaccine. The DNA sequence is as follows: TGTGCCAGCAGCTGGAGGTTCACAGATACGCAGTATTTT. This sequence encodes CASSWRFTDTQYF.